A single sample gave rise to the 2 T cell receptor beta chains below, sequenced in a study of beta chain features in type 1 diabetes. Sequenced material consisted of expressed TCRB transcripts (all of the isolated RNA was reverse transcribed). Profiling relied on immunoSEQ multiplex PCR, and the TCRdb table lists in-frame clones only, not all of them. The repertoire holds 500,000 to 700,000 clones, with 15% to 18% as singletons. The sample comprised naive CD4+ T cells from blood. Receptors originate from a man aged 18 to 29 in good health.

This rearrangement joins TRBV25-1 to TRBJ1-1; a possible D gene is TRBD1 (5 bases). The CDR3 is 15 residues long. Germline CDR1 and CDR2: MGHDK and SYGVNS. V lost 1 base and J 1 base, leaving 10 bases between the germline ends. The CDR3 nucleotides read TGTGCCAGCAGTGAATCCGGGACGGGGAACACTGAAGCTTTCTTT. It translates to CASSESGTGNTEAFF.

A few counts support this clone. V usage is TRBV6-1 and J usage is TRBJ2-1, with D unclear. Germline V lookup: CDR1 MNHNS, CDR2 SASEGT. Deletions cut 6 bases from V and 3 bases from J, with 6 bases between. The CDR3 is 12 amino acids. CDR3 in DNA: TGTGCCAGCAGAGAAAACTACAATGAGCAGTTCTTC. Its translation is CASRENYNEQFF.